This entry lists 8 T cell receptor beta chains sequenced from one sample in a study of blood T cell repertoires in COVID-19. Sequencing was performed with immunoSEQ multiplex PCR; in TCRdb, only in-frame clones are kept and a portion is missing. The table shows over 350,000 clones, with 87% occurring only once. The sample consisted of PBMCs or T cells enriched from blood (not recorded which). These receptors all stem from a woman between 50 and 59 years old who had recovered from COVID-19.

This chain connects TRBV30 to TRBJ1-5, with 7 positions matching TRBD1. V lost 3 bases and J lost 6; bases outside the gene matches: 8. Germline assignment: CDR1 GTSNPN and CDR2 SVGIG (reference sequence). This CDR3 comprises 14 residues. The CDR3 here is CAWRDRTSVQPQHF. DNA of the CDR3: TGTGCCTGGAGGGACAGGACGTCTGTTCAGCCCCAGCATTTT. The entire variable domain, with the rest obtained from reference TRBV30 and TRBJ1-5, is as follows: SQTIHQWPATLVQPVGSPLSLECTVEGTSNPNLYWYRQAAGRGLQLLFYSVGIGQISSEVPQNLSASRPQDRQFILSSKKLLLSDSGFYLCAWRDRTSVQPQHFGDGTRLSIL.

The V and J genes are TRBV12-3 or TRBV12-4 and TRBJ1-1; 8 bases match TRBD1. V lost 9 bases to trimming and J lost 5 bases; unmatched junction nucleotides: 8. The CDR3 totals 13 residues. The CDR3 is CASGGTGGTEAFF. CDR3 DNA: TGTGCCAGTGGAGGGACAGGAGGAACTGAAGCTTTCTTT.

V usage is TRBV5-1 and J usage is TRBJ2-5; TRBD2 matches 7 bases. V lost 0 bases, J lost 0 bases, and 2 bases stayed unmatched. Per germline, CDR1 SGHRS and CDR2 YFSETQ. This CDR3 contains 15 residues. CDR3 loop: CASSLGGGNQETQYF. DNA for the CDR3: TGCGCCAGCAGCTTGGGCGGGGGAAACCAAGAGACCCAGTACTTC.

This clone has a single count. Written as DNA, the CDR3 is TGTGCCAGCAGTTCCCGCCCGGTTTTTCGTGAAGCTTTCTTT. This sequence encodes CASSSRPVFREAFF. This chain uses TRBV28 with TRBJ1-1, with D hard to call. The CDR3 totals 14 residues. V lost 4 bases and J 7 bases, leaving 16 bases between the germline ends. Germline assignment: CDR1 MDHEN and CDR2 SYDVKM.

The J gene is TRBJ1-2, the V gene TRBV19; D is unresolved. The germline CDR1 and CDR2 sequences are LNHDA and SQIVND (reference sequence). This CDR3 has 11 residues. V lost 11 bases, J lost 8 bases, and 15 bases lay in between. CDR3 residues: CAAGTYRGYTF. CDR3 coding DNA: TGTGCCGCAGGCACTTATCGGGGCTACACCTTC.

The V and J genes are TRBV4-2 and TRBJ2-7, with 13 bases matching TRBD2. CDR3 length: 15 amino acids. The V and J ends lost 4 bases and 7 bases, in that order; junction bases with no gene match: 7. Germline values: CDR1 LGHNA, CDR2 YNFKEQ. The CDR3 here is CASSLVLAGGKEQYF. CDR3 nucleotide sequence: TGTGCCAGCAGCCTCGTACTAGCGGGGGGGAAAGAGCAGTACTTC.

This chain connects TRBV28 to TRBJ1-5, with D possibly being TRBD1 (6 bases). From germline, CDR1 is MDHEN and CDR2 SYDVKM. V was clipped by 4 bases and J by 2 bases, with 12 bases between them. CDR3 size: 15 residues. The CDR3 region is CASSWGRMGNQPQHF. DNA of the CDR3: TGTGCCAGCAGTTGGGGGCGGATGGGCAATCAGCCCCAGCATTTT.

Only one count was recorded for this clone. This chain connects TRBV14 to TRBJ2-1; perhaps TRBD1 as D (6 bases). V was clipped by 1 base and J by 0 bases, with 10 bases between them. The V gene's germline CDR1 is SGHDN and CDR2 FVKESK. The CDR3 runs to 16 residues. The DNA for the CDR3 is TGTGCCAGCAGCCAAGCTTACAGGGTCTCCTACAATGAGCAGTTCTTC. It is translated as CASSQAYRVSYNEQFF.